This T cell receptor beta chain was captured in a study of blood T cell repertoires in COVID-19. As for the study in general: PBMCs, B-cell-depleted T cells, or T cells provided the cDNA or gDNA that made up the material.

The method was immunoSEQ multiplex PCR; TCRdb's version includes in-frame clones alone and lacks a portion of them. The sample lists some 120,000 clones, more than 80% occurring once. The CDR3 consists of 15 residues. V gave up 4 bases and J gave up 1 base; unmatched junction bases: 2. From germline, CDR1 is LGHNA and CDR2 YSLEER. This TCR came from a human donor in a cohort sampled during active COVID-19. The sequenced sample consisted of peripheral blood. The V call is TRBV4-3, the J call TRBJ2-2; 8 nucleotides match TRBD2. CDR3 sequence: CASSLSGKNTGELFF. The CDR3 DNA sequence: TGCGCCAGCAGCCTTAGCGGGAAGAACACCGGGGAGCTGTTTTTT.